This T cell receptor (beta chain) was documented in a study of shared clonotypes between healthy human individuals. Deep level was the assay's run setting. Profiling relied on immunoSEQ multiplex PCR, and the TCRdb table lists in-frame clones only, not all of them. Of under 2,500,000 clones in the sample, 90% to 96% are singletons; the top ten hold roughly 0.13%. For this clone: The antigen is not known.

The length of the CDR3 is 15 residues. Germline V lookup: CDR1 SGHRS, CDR2 YFSETQ. Trimming took 4 bases from V and 8 from J; bases not matched to a gene: 10. Study conclusions and caveats: Clonotypes shared by all four sorted-subset donors had higher generation probabilities than non-shared clonotypes. Limited genetic and exposure-history diversity came from having few donors.

The sequenced material came from naive CD4+ T cells sorted from blood. As for subset: CD45RA+ positively selected. The sequence came from a man aged 18 to 30 in good health. The chain combines TRBV5-1 with TRBJ1-4, with 8 positions matching TRBD1. The chain's CDR3 is CASSARTDRAEKLFF. In DNA form, the CDR3 reads TGCGCCAGCAGCGCAAGGACGGACAGGGCCGAAAAACTGTTTTTT.